These 2 T cell receptor beta chains share one sample of origin, sequenced in a study of T-cell reconstitution after alpha-beta-depleted transplantation in children. A TCRbeta library incorporating unique molecular identifiers was prepared. TCRdb analysed the PCR reads with MiXCR anew, one entry per CDR3 protein. Altogether about 400,000 distinct CDR3 sequences are present, 13% being singletons, with the ten largest covering roughly 4.3%. The sample was PBMCs, taken from the stem cell graft. The receptor set was obtained from a human donor who donated a stem cell graft to a child with Fanconi anemia.

This clonotype was counted many times. The rearrangement links TRBV9 to TRBJ2-3; 8 bases align to TRBD1. CDR1 SGDLS and CDR2 YYNGEE come from the germline V gene. Losses at the gene ends were 6 bases for V and 2 bases for J; bases not matched to a gene: 17. This CDR3 is built from 18 residues. CDR3 residues: CASTRGGQGTFITDTQYF. As DNA, the CDR3 is TGTGCCAGCACCAGGGGAGGACAGGGAACGTTCATCACAGATACGCAGTATTTT.

This clonotype appeared many times. This chain uses TRBV29-1 with TRBJ1-2; D remains unclear. The CDR3 is made up of 11 amino acids. Germline lookup yields CDR1 SQVTM and CDR2 ANQGSEA. V lost 3 bases and J lost 5, with 7 bases in between. CDR3 loop: CSVETGYGYTF. CDR3 bases: TGCAGCGTTGAGACGGGATATGGCTACACCTTC.